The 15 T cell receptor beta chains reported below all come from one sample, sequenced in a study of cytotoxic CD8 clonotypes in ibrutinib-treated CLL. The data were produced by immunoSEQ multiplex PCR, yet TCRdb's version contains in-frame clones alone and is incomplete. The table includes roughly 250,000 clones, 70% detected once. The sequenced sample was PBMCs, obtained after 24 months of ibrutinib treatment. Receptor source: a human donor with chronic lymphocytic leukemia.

The CDR3 region is CSVETLGGTSYETQYF. The DNA for the CDR3 is TGCAGCGTTGAAACCCTGGGGGGGACCAGCTACGAGACCCAGTACTTC. The rearrangement joins TRBV29-1 to TRBJ2-5, with 7 nucleotides matching TRBD2. Germline V lookup: CDR1 SQVTM, CDR2 ANQGSEA. CDR3 size: 16 residues. Germline trimming cut 2 bases from V and 5 bases from J; bases unmatched to any gene: 14.

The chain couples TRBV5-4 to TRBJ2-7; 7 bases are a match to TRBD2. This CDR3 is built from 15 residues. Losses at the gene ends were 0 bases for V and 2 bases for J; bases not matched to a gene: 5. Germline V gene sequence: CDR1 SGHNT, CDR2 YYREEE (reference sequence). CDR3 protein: CASSLGGGRAYEQYF. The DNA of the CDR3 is TGTGCCAGCAGCTTGGGTGGAGGGAGGGCCTACGAGCAGTACTTC.

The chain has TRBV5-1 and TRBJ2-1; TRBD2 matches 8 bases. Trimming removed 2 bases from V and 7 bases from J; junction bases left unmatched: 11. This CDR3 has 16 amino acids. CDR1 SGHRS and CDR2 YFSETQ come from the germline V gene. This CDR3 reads CASSFQTSGDWNEQFF. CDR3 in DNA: TGCGCCAGCAGCTTCCAAACTAGCGGCGACTGGAATGAGCAGTTCTTC.

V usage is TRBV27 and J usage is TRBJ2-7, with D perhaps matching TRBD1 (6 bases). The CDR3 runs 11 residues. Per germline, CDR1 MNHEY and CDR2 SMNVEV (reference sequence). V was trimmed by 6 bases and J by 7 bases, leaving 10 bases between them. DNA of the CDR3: TGTGCCAGCAGCCCAGGGGTTGAGCAGTACTTC. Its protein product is CASSPGVEQYF.

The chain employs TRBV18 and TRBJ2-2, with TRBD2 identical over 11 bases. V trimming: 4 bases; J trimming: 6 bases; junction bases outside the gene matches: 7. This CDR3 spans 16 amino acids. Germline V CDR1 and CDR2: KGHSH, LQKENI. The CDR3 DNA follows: TGTGCCAGCTCACGAGATAGCGGGAGGGCCGCCGGGGAGCTGTTTTTT. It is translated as CASSRDSGRAAGELFF.

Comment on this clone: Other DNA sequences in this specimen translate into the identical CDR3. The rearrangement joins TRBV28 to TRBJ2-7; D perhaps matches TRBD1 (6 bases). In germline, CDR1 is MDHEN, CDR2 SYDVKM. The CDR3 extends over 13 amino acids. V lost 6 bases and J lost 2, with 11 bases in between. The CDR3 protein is CASSLTGPYEQYF. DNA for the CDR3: TGTGCCAGCAGCTTAACAGGGCCCTACGAGCAGTACTTC.

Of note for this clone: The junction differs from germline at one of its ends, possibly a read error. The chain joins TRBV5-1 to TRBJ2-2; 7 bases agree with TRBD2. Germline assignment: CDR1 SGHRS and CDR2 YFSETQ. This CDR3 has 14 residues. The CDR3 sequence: CASMGSGDTGELFF. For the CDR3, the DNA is TGCGCGAGCATGGGGAGCGGGGACACCGGGGAGCTGTTTTTT. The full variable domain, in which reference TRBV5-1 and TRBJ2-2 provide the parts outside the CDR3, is KAGVTQTPRYLIKTRGQQVTLSCSPISGHRSVSWYQQTPGQGLQFLFEYFSETQRNKGNFPGRFSGRQFSNSRSEMNVSTLELGDSALYLCASMGSGDTGELFFGEGSRLTVL.

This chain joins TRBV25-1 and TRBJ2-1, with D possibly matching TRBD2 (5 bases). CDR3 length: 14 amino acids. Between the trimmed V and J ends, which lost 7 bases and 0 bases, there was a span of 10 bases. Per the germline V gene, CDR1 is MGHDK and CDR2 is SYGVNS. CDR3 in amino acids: CASNGESSYNEQFF. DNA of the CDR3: TGTGCCAGCAACGGGGAGAGCTCCTACAATGAGCAGTTCTTC.

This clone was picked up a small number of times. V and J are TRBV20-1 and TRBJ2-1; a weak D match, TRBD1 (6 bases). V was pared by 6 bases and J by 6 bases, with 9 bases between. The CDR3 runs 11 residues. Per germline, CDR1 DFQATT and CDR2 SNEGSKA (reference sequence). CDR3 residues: CSALDSNEQFF. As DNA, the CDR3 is TGCAGTGCCTTGGACAGCAATGAGCAGTTCTTC.

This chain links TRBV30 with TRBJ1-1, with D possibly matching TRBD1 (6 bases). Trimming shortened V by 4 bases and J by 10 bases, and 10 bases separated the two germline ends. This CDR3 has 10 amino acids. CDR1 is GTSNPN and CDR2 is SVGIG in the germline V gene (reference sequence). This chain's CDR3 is CAWMGRGAFF. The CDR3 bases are TGTGCCTGGATGGGCAGGGGAGCTTTCTTT.

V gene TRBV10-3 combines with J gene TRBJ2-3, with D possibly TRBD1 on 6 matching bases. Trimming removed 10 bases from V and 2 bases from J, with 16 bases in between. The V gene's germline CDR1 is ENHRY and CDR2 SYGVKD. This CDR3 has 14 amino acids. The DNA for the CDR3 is TGTGCCACGTGGCAGGACAGCAACACAGATACGCAGTATTTT. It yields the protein CATWQDSNTDTQYF.

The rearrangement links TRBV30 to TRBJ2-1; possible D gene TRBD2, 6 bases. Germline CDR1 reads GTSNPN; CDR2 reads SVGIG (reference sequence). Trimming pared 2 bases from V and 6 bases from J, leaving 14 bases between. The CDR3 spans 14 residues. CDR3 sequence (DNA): TGTGCCTGGAGTCGCCGGGGACTCATCAATGAGCAGTTCTTC. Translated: CAWSRRGLINEQFF.

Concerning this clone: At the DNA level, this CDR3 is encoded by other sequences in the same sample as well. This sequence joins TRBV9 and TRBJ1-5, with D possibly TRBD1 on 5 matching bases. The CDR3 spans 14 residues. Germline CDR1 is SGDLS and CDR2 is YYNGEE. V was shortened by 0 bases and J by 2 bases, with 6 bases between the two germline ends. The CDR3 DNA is TGTGCCAGCAGCGTAGGAGGGGGCAATCAGCCCCAGCATTTT. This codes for CASSVGGGNQPQHF.

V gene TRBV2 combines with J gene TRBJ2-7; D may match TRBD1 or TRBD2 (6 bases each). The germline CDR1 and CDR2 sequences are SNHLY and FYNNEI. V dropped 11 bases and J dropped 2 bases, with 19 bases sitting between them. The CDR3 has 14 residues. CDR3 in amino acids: CAGEDPDSPYEQYF. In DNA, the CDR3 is TGTGCCGGGGAGGATCCGGACAGCCCCTACGAGCAGTACTTC.

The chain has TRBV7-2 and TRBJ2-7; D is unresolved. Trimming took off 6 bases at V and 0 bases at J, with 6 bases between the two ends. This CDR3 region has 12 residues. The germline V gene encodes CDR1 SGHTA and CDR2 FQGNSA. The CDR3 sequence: CASSTSSYEQYF. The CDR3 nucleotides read TGTGCCAGCAGTACGAGCTCCTACGAGCAGTACTTC.